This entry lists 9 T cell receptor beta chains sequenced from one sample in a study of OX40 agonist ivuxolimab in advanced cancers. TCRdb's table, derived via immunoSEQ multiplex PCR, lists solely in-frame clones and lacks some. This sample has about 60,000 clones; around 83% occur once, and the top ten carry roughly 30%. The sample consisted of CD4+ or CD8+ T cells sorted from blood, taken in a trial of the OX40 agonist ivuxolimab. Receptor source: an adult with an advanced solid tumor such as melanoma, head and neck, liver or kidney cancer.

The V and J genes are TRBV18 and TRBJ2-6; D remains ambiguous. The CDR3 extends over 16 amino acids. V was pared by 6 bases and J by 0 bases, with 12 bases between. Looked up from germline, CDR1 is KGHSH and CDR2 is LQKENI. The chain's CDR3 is CASSPELSSGANVLTF. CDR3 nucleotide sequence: TGTGCCAGCTCTCCTGAACTGAGCTCTGGGGCCAACGTCCTGACTTTC.

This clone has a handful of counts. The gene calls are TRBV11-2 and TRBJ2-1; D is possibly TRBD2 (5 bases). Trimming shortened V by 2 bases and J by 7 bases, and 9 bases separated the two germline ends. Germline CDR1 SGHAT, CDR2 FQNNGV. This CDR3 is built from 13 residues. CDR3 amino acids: CASSLNSVNEQFF. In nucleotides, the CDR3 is TGTGCCAGCAGCTTAAATAGCGTTAATGAGCAGTTCTTC.

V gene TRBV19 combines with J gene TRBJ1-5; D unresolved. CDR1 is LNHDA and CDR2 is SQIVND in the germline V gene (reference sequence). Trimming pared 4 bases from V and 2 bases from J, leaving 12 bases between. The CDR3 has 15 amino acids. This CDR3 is CASSSPYRGNQPQHF. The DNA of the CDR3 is TGTGCCAGTAGTAGTCCGTATAGGGGCAATCAGCCCCAGCATTTT.

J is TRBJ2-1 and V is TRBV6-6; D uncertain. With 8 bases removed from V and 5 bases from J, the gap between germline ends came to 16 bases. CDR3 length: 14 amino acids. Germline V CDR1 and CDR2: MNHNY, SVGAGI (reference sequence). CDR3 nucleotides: TGTGCCAGCTGCAAGGACGTCCGAGACAATGAGCAGTTCTTC. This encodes CASCKDVRDNEQFF.

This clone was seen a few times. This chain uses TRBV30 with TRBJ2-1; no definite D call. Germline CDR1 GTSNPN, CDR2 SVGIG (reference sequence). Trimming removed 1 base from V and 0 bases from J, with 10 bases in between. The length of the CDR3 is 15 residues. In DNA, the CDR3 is TGTGCCTGGAGTGGCCGACTTGTCTCCTACAATGAGCAGTTCTTC. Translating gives CAWSGRLVSYNEQFF.

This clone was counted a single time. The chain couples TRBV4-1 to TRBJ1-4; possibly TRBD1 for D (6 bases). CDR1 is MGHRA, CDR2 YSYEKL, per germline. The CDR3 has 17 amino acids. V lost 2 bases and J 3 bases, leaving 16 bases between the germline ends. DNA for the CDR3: TGCGCCAGCAGCCAAATCCTGAGACAGGCCCCTAATGAAAAACTGTTTTTT. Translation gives CASSQILRQAPNEKLFF.

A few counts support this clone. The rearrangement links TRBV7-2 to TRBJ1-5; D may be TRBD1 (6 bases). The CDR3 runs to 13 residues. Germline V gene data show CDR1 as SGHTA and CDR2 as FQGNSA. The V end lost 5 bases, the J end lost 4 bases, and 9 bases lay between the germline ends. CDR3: CASSPGQNQPQHF. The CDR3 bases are TGTGCCAGCAGCCCAGGACAGAATCAGCCCCAGCATTTT. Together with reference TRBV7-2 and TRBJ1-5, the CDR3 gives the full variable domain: GAGVSQSPSNKVTEKGKDVELRCDPISGHTALYWYRQSLGQGLEFLIYFQGNSAPDKSGLPSDRFSAERTGGSVSTLTIQRTQQEDSAVYLCASSPGQNQPQHFGDGTRLSIL.

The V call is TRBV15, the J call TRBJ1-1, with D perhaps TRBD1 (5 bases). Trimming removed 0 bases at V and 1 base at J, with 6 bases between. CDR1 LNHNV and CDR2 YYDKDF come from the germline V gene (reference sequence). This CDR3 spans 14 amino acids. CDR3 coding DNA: TGTGCCACCAGCAGAGATGGGACGAACACTGAAGCTTTCTTT. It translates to CATSRDGTNTEAFF.

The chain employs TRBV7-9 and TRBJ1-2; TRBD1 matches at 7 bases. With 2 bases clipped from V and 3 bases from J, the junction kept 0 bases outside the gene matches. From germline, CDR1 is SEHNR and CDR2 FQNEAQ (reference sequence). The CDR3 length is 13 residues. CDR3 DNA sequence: TGTGCCAGCAGCTTACAGGGGGACTATGGCTACACCTTC. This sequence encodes CASSLQGDYGYTF.